The 9 T cell receptor beta chains below all came from one sample that was sequenced in a study of T cell responses to AZD1222 COVID-19 vaccine. TCRdb keeps only in-frame clones here, not all; method: immunoSEQ multiplex PCR. The table records 150,000 to 200,000 clones, around 90% of them present only once. Here the sequenced sample was peripheral blood, taken 28 days after the second dose of the MenACWY control vaccine. The origin of the receptors is an adult who received the MenACWY meningococcal vaccine as a control.

This chain joins TRBV10-3 and TRBJ1-1; D uncertain. Deletions cut 4 bases from V and 1 base from J, with 4 bases between. CDR1 is ENHRY and CDR2 is SYGVKD in the germline V gene. The CDR3 contains 12 residues. Here the CDR3 DNA reads TGTGCCATCAGTGGAACGAACACTGAAGCTTTCTTT. This encodes CAISGTNTEAFF.

The chain employs TRBV30 and TRBJ1-6; 7 nucleotides align to TRBD1. Trimming at V came to 3 bases and at J to 9 bases, leaving 5 bases not matched to a gene. CDR1 and CDR2 (germline): GTSNPN, SVGIG (reference sequence). This CDR3 region has 13 residues. The CDR3 sequence is CAWRSGGGSPLHF. Written as DNA, the CDR3 is TGTGCCTGGAGGTCAGGGGGGGGTTCACCCCTCCACTTT.

V gene TRBV30 combines with J gene TRBJ2-7; the match to TRBD1 covers 9 bases. Germline V gene lookup returns CDR1 GTSNPN and CDR2 SVGIG (reference sequence). V shed 5 bases and J 3 bases; nucleotides not matched to a gene: 2. This CDR3 is built from 12 residues. The CDR3: CAWRGQGYEQYF. The CDR3, as DNA: TGTGCCTGGCGGGGACAGGGCTACGAGCAGTACTTC.

The DNA for the CDR3 is TGTGCCAGCAGTTACGGCCTAGGGACTGAAGCTTTCTTT. It yields the protein CASSYGLGTEAFF. J is TRBJ1-1 and V is TRBV6-5; D uncertain. V was cut by 2 bases and J by 5 bases, with 9 bases left in between. The CDR3 loop spans 13 amino acids. CDR1 MNHEY and CDR2 SVGAGI come from the germline V gene.

V gene TRBV7-9 combines with J gene TRBJ2-7, with D possibly matching TRBD1 (7 bases). Per the germline V gene, CDR1 is SEHNR and CDR2 is FQNEAQ (reference sequence). V was pared by 0 bases and J by 5 bases, with 20 bases between. The CDR3 is 17 residues long. The CDR3 loop reads CASSLAFGPGGSDEQYF. The DNA of the CDR3 is TGTGCCAGCAGCTTAGCGTTTGGGCCAGGGGGGAGTGACGAGCAGTACTTC.

This chain connects TRBV30 to TRBJ2-7; perhaps TRBD2 as D (6 bases). The V end was cut by 2 bases, the J end by 4 bases, with 9 bases between. Germline V gene sequence: CDR1 GTSNPN, CDR2 SVGIG (reference sequence). This CDR3 is 12 amino acids long. The CDR3 here is CAWSPSAYEQYF. The DNA of the CDR3 is TGTGCCTGGAGTCCTAGCGCATACGAGCAGTACTTC.

V usage is TRBV5-4 and J usage is TRBJ2-3; no firm D call. The V gene's germline CDR1 is SGHNT and CDR2 YYREEE (reference sequence). V was pared by 4 bases and J by 4 bases, with 10 bases between. CDR3 size: 13 residues. The CDR3 loop reads CASSPLAADTQYF. CDR3 coding DNA: TGTGCCAGCAGCCCCTTAGCAGCAGATACGCAGTATTTT.

The genes are TRBV5-1 and TRBJ2-5, with no clear D. The ends were cut back, 0 bases at V and 2 bases at J, with 11 bases in the middle. The germline CDR1 and CDR2 sequences are SGHRS and YFSETQ. The CDR3 totals 15 residues. The CDR3 loop is CASSLDGRRQETQYF. CDR3 DNA sequence: TGCGCCAGCAGCTTGGATGGTCGCAGGCAAGAGACCCAGTACTTC.

The chain carries TRBV28 and TRBJ2-6; D is unresolved. Germline V CDR1 and CDR2: MDHEN, SYDVKM. The CDR3 length is 14 residues. V shed 11 bases and J shed 2 bases, with 13 bases lying between them. CDR3: CASKGFAGANVLTF. In DNA, the CDR3 is TGTGCCTCAAAGGGATTTGCTGGGGCCAACGTCCTGACTTTC.